Listed below are T cell receptor beta chains from one sample, sequenced in a study of shared clonotypes between healthy human individuals. The method was immunoSEQ multiplex PCR; TCRdb's version includes in-frame clones alone and lacks a portion of them. There are some 980,000 clones in the sample; roughly 72% occur only once, and about 1.5% lies in the top ten. Source material: memory CD4+ T cells sorted from blood. These receptors all stem from a young man in good health. The CDR3 runs from the conserved cysteine through the conserved F or W. D genes are given only for firm matches. Not all rows give a size; the values are once, few, many and, for expanded clones, a class.

CDR3 protein	CDR3 DNA	clone size	D gene	V gene	J gene
CASKARDPPTDTQYF	TGTGCCAGCAAAGCCCGGGACCCCCCCACAGATACGCAGTATTTT	NA	NA	TRBV2	TRBJ2-3
CASSSLGVGYGYTF	TGCGCCAGCAGCTCCCTCGGGGTCGGCTATGGCTACACCTTC	NA	NA	TRBV5-1	TRBJ1-2
CAKTRGHEQYF	TGTGCCAAGACGAGAGGACACGAGCAGTACTTC	NA	NA	TRBV2	TRBJ2-7
CATSRGGDYEQYF	TGTGCCACCAGCAGAGGCGGGGACTACGAGCAGTACTTC	once	NA	TRBV15	TRBJ2-7
CASSGGTRGRDTQYF	TGTGCCAGCAGTGGCGGGACTAGGGGCCGAGATACGCAGTATTTT	few	TRBD2	TRBV6-1	TRBJ2-3
CASSKGLGDRGTEQYF	TGTGCCAGCAGCAAAGGTTTGGGGGATCGGGGAACCGAGCAGTACTTC	NA	NA	TRBV21-1	TRBJ2-7
CAWRPGRNSPLHF	TGTGCCTGGAGGCCAGGCCGGAATTCACCCCTCCACTTT	NA	NA	TRBV30	TRBJ1-6
CASSQSSGRNTDTQYF	TGCGCCAGCAGCCAGTCTAGCGGGAGAAACACAGATACGCAGTATTTT	NA	TRBD2	TRBV4-3	TRBJ2-3
CASSLLPGTSGGTNEQYF	TGCGCCAGCAGCTTACTACCCGGGACTAGCGGGGGCACAAATGAGCAGTACTTC	NA	TRBD2	TRBV5-1	TRBJ2-7
CASSKGVDGQETQYF	TGTGCCAGCAGCAAAGGGGTTGACGGACAAGAGACCCAGTACTTC	NA	NA	TRBV5-4	TRBJ2-5
CSATGGGRQTQYF	TGCAGCGCAACAGGGGGCGGACGTCAGACCCAGTACTTC	NA	TRBD1	TRBV29-1	TRBJ2-5
CASSLGGLNTEAFF	TGTGCCAGCAGCTTGGGGGGCCTTAACACTGAAGCTTTCTTT	NA	NA	TRBV7-3	TRBJ1-1
CAWTVRTGVEAFF	TGTGCCTGGACGGTTCGAACAGGCGTTGAAGCTTTCTTT	few	NA	TRBV30	TRBJ1-1
CASSLGQKGDTQYF	TGCGCCAGCAGCTTGGGCCAAAAGGGGGATACGCAGTATTTT	NA	NA	TRBV5-1	TRBJ2-3
CATNRGADTQYF	TGTGCCACCAACAGGGGGGCAGATACGCAGTATTTT	NA	TRBD1	TRBV2	TRBJ2-3
CAISSGQGKNIQYF	TGTGCCATCAGTTCGGGACAGGGGAAAAACATTCAGTACTTC	NA	TRBD1	TRBV10-3	TRBJ2-4